A single sample gave rise to the 6 T cell receptor beta chains below, sequenced in a study of T cell repertoires in cytomegalovirus infection. Via MiXCR, TCRdb re-called the reads, giving one row per CDR3 protein. The table shows 700,000 to 850,000 distinct CDR3 sequences, with less than 35% occurring only once. For these TCRs, the target antigens are not known. The sequences come from cultured CD8+ T cells from PBMCs, collected from culture after CMV antigen stimulation. Receptors originate from a human donor in good health (CMV status not recorded). Some clones in this sample may be carry-over from other donors' samples.

This chain joins TRBV6-5 and TRBJ2-5, with D possibly being TRBD2 (5 bases). Germline CDR1 MNHEY, CDR2 SVGAGI. This CDR3 contains 12 residues. V lost 6 bases and J lost 7, with 12 bases in between. The CDR3 DNA sequence: TGTGCCAGCAGCGAGGCGGGTTCGACCCAGTACTTC. This translates into CASSEAGSTQYF.

A few counts support this clonotype. The chain recombines TRBV6-2 or TRBV6-3 with TRBJ2-7, with a possible D match to TRBD2 (5 bases). CDR1 is MNHEY and CDR2 is SVGEGT in the germline V gene. Trimming removed 2 bases from V and 5 bases from J, with 10 bases in between. The CDR3 contains 13 residues. The CDR3 bases are TGTGCCAGCAGTTACGAGGGTTCCCACGAGCAGTACGTC. Amino acid sequence: CASSYEGSHEQYV.

This sequence joins TRBV7-8 and TRBJ1-5; 7 nucleotides line up with TRBD1. The V and J ends lost 1 base and 2 bases, in that order; junction bases with no gene match: 5. The V gene's germline CDR1 is SGHVS and CDR2 FQNEAQ. The CDR3 has 16 residues. The CDR3 region is CASSLGNRGGNQPQHF. CDR3 DNA: TGTGCCAGCAGCTTAGGTAACAGGGGTGGCAATCAGCCCCAGCATTTT. The full variable domain, completed using reference TRBV7-8 and TRBJ1-5, is GAGVSQSPRYKVAKRGQDVALRCDPISGHVSLFWYQQALGQGPEFLTYFQNEAQLDKSGLPSDRFFAERPEGSVSTLKIQRTQQEDSAVYLCASSLGNRGGNQPQHFGDGTRLSIL.

The chain is built from TRBV7-6 and TRBJ2-2; 7 nucleotides match TRBD1. V was pared by 3 bases and J by 6 bases, with 10 bases of the junction left unmatched. The V gene's germline CDR1 is SGHVS and CDR2 FNYEAQ. The CDR3 has 16 residues. The CDR3 region has the DNA TGTGCCAGCAGCTTTAACGACAGGGTGGTACCCGGGGAGCTGTTTTTT. Its protein is CASSFNDRVVPGELFF.

This sequence joins TRBV6-5 and TRBJ2-6; 11 bases agree with TRBD2. The V gene's germline CDR1 is MNHEY and CDR2 SVGAGI. Trimming took 5 bases from V and 0 from J; bases not matched to a gene: 6. The CDR3 length is 18 residues. In nucleotides, the CDR3 is TGTGCCAGCAGTAAACTAGCGGGGGCTTTCTCTGGGGCCAACGTCCTGACTTTC. Translated: CASSKLAGAFSGANVLTF.

The chain employs TRBV27 and TRBJ1-5; D uncertain. Germline-derived CDR1 and CDR2 are MNHEY and SMNVEV (reference sequence). This CDR3 is built from 14 residues. Between the trimmed V and J ends, which lost 3 bases and 6 bases, there was a span of 12 bases. CDR3 nucleotides: TGTGCCAGCAGTTTGATAGGTGGAAGTCAGCCCCAGCATTTT. This gives the protein CASSLIGGSQPQHF.